This T cell receptor (beta chain) was captured by sequencing in a study of blood T cell repertoires in COVID-19. Study overall: Samples came from the United States, Italy and Spain, spanning acute and convalescent COVID-19. The analysed material was cDNA or gDNA that came from T cells, B-cell-depleted T cells, or PBMCs.

Study members were between about 18 and 90 years old and lived in 24 US regions. The repertoire was sequenced with immunoSEQ multiplex PCR; TCRdb's copy has only in-frame clones and lacks some. The top ten clones hold less than 2.5% of a sample with a few hundred thousand clones, 70% to 90% of them seen once. The CDR3 has 14 residues. The V and J ends lost 5 bases and 1 base respectively, with 11 bases between them. Germline-derived CDR1 and CDR2 are SNHLY and FYNNEI. This receptor was identified in a man aged 35-49 years in a cohort exposed to, infected with or recovered from COVID-19 (not recorded which). This chain connects TRBV2 to TRBJ1-2; the D gene is possibly TRBD1 (5 bases). The sequenced material came from PBMCs or T cells enriched from blood (not recorded which). As DNA, the CDR3 is TGTGCCAGCAGTCCCCGACAGTTTAACTATGGCTACACCTTC. Translating it yields CASSPRQFNYGYTF.